Below, 12 T cell receptor beta chains from the same sample are listed, as sequenced in a study of blood T cell repertoires in COVID-19. Produced via immunoSEQ multiplex PCR; TCRdb's table is partial and in-frame only. This sample has some 200,000 clones, with roughly nine tenths found just once. Sample: peripheral blood. The receptors stem from a woman in her fifties or sixties with COVID-19, enrolled during active disease.

The chain is built from TRBV27 and TRBJ1-2; D gene uncertain. V shed 3 bases and J shed 8 bases, with 22 bases lying between them. Germline CDR1 MNHEY, CDR2 SMNVEV (reference sequence). This CDR3 is built from 16 residues. The CDR3 DNA follows: TGTGCCAGCAGTTTGGACGCTAGGAGGGAGGTCCGAGGCTACACCTTC. This sequence encodes CASSLDARREVRGYTF.

The V gene is TRBV9, the J gene TRBJ1-2; D might be TRBD1 (5 bases). Germline V gives CDR1 SGDLS, CDR2 YYNGEE. The V end was cut by 0 bases, the J end by 6 bases, with 6 bases between. CDR3 length equals 12 residues. The CDR3 sequence is CASSVAGDGYTF. The CDR3 bases are TGTGCCAGCAGCGTAGCGGGGGATGGCTACACCTTC. The full variable domain, in which reference TRBV9 and TRBJ1-2 provide the parts outside the CDR3, is DSGVTQTPKHLITATGQRVTLRCSPRSGDLSVYWYQQSLDQGLQFLIQYYNGEERAKGNILERFSAQQFPDLHSELNLSSLELGDSALYFCASSVAGDGYTFGSGTRLTVV.

The CDR3 DNA sequence: TGTGCCAGCCAAGTTAACAGGGGCTCCTACGAGCAGTACTTC. It is translated as CASQVNRGSYEQYF. This sequence joins TRBV11-2 and TRBJ2-7, with TRBD1 identical over 7 bases. With 8 bases clipped from V and 0 bases from J, the junction kept 7 bases outside the gene matches. CDR3 length: 14 amino acids. Germline-derived CDR1 and CDR2 are SGHAT and FQNNGV.

The rearrangement uses TRBV28 and TRBJ1-2; D is unresolved. Looked up from germline, CDR1 is MDHEN and CDR2 is SYDVKM. The CDR3 runs to 11 residues. V was clipped by 7 bases and J by 3 bases, with 6 bases between them. In nucleotides, the CDR3 is TGTGCCAGCACCGGGGACTATGGCTACACCTTC. Amino acids: CASTGDYGYTF.

The V gene is TRBV19, the J gene TRBJ2-2, with TRBD2 identical over 9 bases. Trimming at V came to 5 bases and at J to 4 bases, leaving 8 bases not matched to a gene. Germline loops: CDR1 LNHDA, CDR2 SQIVND (reference sequence). This CDR3 spans 16 amino acids. The CDR3 DNA sequence: TGTGCCAGTAGTGTGGGAAGCGGGGGGTTCACCGGGGAGCTGTTTTTT. Amino acids: CASSVGSGGFTGELFF.

The J gene is TRBJ1-6, the V gene TRBV7-9; 8 bases are a match to TRBD1. V dropped 5 bases and J dropped 6; count of bases not matched to a gene: 3. CDR1 SEHNR and CDR2 FQNEAQ come from the germline V gene (reference sequence). The CDR3 loop spans 14 amino acids. The CDR3 loop reads CASSETGGNSPLHF. Written as DNA, the CDR3 is TGTGCCAGCAGCGAAACAGGGGGTAATTCACCCCTCCACTTT.

This clone showed up just a few times. This rearrangement joins TRBV30 to TRBJ1-5, with a weak D call TRBD1 (5 bases). The CDR3 spans 10 residues. CDR1 GTSNPN and CDR2 SVGIG come from the germline V gene (reference sequence). V dropped 8 bases and J dropped 5 bases, with 7 bases sitting between them. CDR3 protein: CALGDQPQHF. DNA of the CDR3: TGTGCCCTAGGGGATCAGCCCCAGCATTTT. The full variable domain, with the rest looked up from reference TRBV30 and TRBJ1-5, is SQTIHQWPATLVQPVGSPLSLECTVEGTSNPNLYWYRQAAGRGLQLLFYSVGIGQISSEVPQNLSASRPQDRQFILSSKKLLLSDSGFYLCALGDQPQHFGDGTRLSIL.

The chain combines TRBV4-1 with TRBJ1-5, with TRBD1 matching over 10 bases. This CDR3 region has 16 residues. CDR1 is MGHRA and CDR2 is YSYEKL in the germline V gene. J lost 2 bases, V lost 2 bases, and 3 bases had no gene match. The CDR3 DNA sequence: TGCGCCAGCAGCCAACAGGGGACAGGGGGCAATCAGCCCCAGCATTTT. Amino acids: CASSQQGTGGNQPQHF.

J is TRBJ2-7 and V is TRBV5-5; TRBD2 matches at 10 bases. There are 17 residues in the CDR3. Losses at the gene ends were 1 base for V and 3 bases for J; bases not matched to a gene: 10. The V gene's germline CDR1 is SGHKS and CDR2 YYEKEE (reference sequence). CDR3 loop: CASSLSTVAGGLYEQYF. The CDR3 DNA is TGTGCCAGCAGCTTGTCCACTGTAGCGGGGGGACTCTACGAGCAGTACTTC.

The rearrangement uses TRBV12-3 or TRBV12-4 and TRBJ2-7; D call uncertain. Trimming shortened V by 6 bases and J by 1 base, and 7 bases separated the two germline ends. This CDR3 contains 12 residues. The CDR3 bases are TGTGCCAGCAGCTACCTTTCCTACGAGCAGTACTTC. Translated, it gives CASSYLSYEQYF.

The V gene is TRBV15, the J gene TRBJ2-3; D is unresolved. Per the germline V gene, CDR1 is LNHNV and CDR2 is YYDKDF (reference sequence). This CDR3 spans 15 amino acids. Trimming pared 0 bases from V and 4 bases from J, leaving 11 bases between. CDR3 residues: CATSRDRPSADTQYF. The DNA of the CDR3 is TGTGCCACCAGCAGAGATAGGCCTAGTGCAGATACGCAGTATTTT.

A word on this clone: One end of the junction fails to match germline, which may point to a read error. V and J are TRBV7-7 and TRBJ2-5; 9 bases match TRBD2. Germline assignment: CDR1 SSHAT and CDR2 FNYEAQ (reference sequence). The CDR3 is 13 residues long. CDR3 sequence reads: CASSGGRVETQYF. The CDR3 DNA reads TGTGCTAGCAGCGGGGGGAGGGTGGAGACCCAGTACTTC.